Included here is one TCR beta chain sequence, with context. Its antigen is as yet unknown. Germline trimming cut 6 bases from V and 0 bases from J; bases unmatched to any gene: 8. CDR1 and CDR2 (germline): SNHLY, FYNNEI. The CDR3 totals 18 residues. Sequencing was performed with immunoSEQ multiplex PCR; in TCRdb, only in-frame clones are kept and a portion is missing. Among about 48,000 clones listed, about 90% were seen once. These data originate in a study of OX40 agonist ivuxolimab in advanced cancers. Study background: Dose-escalation patients were diagnosed with hepatocellular carcinoma, melanoma, renal cell cancer or head and neck cancer. Males comprised roughly four fifths of the group, whose mean age was approximately 60 years (range roughly 20 to 90).

Study conclusions and caveats: Partial responders dosed at 0.1-3.0 mg/kg displayed clonal expansion ranking among the lowest. At 0.1 to 3.0 mg/kg and by week 6, CD4+ and CD8+ T cells in the blood had expanded clonally.

The TCR was taken from an adult with an advanced solid tumor such as melanoma, head and neck, liver or kidney cancer. V gene TRBV2 combines with J gene TRBJ2-1, with 13 bases matching TRBD2. The starting material was CD4+ or CD8+ T cells sorted from blood, obtained in a trial of the OX40 agonist ivuxolimab. Here the CDR3 DNA reads TGTGCCAGCAGCGGGGGACTAGCGGGGAACCCCTCCTACAATGAGCAGTTCTTC. Its protein is CASSGGLAGNPSYNEQFF.